The entry below describes one TCR beta chain. Its target is unknown. Sorted-subset replicate PCR reactions contained around 220 ng DNA, corresponding to around 30,000 T cell genomes. Only in-frame clones appear in the TCRdb table, and some are missing; sequencing was by immunoSEQ multiplex PCR. The repertoire has about 2.2 million clones, approximately 94% of them found once; the top ten carry around 1.7%. The entry originates in a study of shared clonotypes between healthy human individuals. This CDR3 has 15 amino acids. V shed 2 bases and J shed 0 bases, with 11 bases lying between them. Germline values: CDR1 SGHAT, CDR2 FQNNGV. CD45RO negativity and positive selection for CCR7 defined naive CD8 cells, a population that excluded terminally differentiated effector memory CD45RA+ cells. The study's findings and limits: Among donors, sharing of clonotypes was expected to be affected by sequencing depth. Sampling included only blood; tissue repertoires likely differ.

This receptor was obtained from a man between 18 and 29 years old in good health. Some clones in this sample may be carry-over from other donors' samples. Material: naive CD8+ T cells from PBMCs. The V and J genes are TRBV11-2 and TRBJ2-7; D might be TRBD1 or TRBD2, each matching 5 bases. CDR3 bases: TGTGCCAGCAGCTTATTGAGGGGAACCTCCTACGAGCAGTACTTC. Its translation: CASSLLRGTSYEQYF.